This T cell receptor (beta chain) is from a study of T cell responses to AZD1222 COVID-19 vaccine. General study results and limits: Breadth and depth of Spike-specific TCRs rose after two AZD1222 doses.

After removal of 1 base from V and 15 bases from J, the junction contained 14 bases not matched to a gene. Germline V lookup: CDR1 LGHDT, CDR2 YNNKEL (reference sequence). There are 15 residues in the CDR3. About this clone itself: The target antigen is unknown.

Here immunoSEQ multiplex PCR was the method, and the copy in TCRdb shows in-frame clones only, minus some. The table shows fewer than 130,000 clones, with 87% occurring only once. The chain employs TRBV3-1 (or the pseudogene TRBV3-2) and TRBJ2-1; 8 bases line up with TRBD2. This specimen consisted of peripheral blood, obtained on day 0 of AZD1222 vaccination. The TCR comes from an adult in good health. CDR3 DNA: TGTGCCAGCAGCCAAGCGTGGGTACCCGGGACTAGTTTGTTCTTC. Protein: CASSQAWVPGTSLFF.